These T cell receptor beta chains were read from a single sample in a study of blood T cells in healthy people across ages. TCRdb redid the calling of the 5' RACE reads with MiXCR, one entry per CDR3 protein. The sample carries over a million distinct CDR3 sequences, 40% to 50% recorded once. The sample taken for sequencing was blood. Receptors originate from an older woman in good health. The CDR3 runs from the conserved cysteine through the conserved F or W. The D gene is left open where the match is weak. For some rows the clone size is stated as once, few or many, or as a class when expanded; others skip it.

d_gene	abundance	v_gene	j_gene	CDR3aa	CDR3nt
TRBD1	few	TRBV10-3	TRBJ2-7	CAISGGGGTGGFTYEQYF	TGTGCCATCAGTGGGGGGGGCGGGACAGGGGGCTTTACCTACGAGCAGTACTTC
TRBD1	many	TRBV5-1	TRBJ2-4	CASSFLFRDRVAKNIQYF	TGCGCCAGCAGCTTTCTCTTCCGGGACAGGGTAGCCAAAAACATTCAGTACTTC
-	few	TRBV20-1	TRBJ2-4	CSASPLRVDLAKNIQYF	TGCAGTGCTAGCCCCCTGAGGGTCGACCTAGCCAAAAACATTCAGTACTTC
TRBD1	once	TRBV11-2	TRBJ2-5	CASSSSDRGMKETQYF	TGTGCCAGCAGCTCGTCGGACAGGGGGATGAAGGAGACCCAGTACTTC
TRBD2	-	TRBV11-2	TRBJ2-7	CASSLGTRGTYEQYF	TGTGCCAGCAGCTTGGGGACTAGGGGCACCTACGAGCAGTACTTC
-	few	TRBV27	TRBJ1-2	CASSLSGSNGYTF	TGTGCCAGCAGTTTATCGGGGTCAAATGGCTACACCTTC
-	few	TRBV2	TRBJ1-5	CASIQEPYSNQPQHF	TGTGCCAGCATCCAAGAGCCCTATAGCAATCAGCCCCAGCATTTT
TRBD1	-	TRBV11-2	TRBJ2-5	CASSLDMTGEQETQYF	TGTGCCAGCAGCTTAGATATGACAGGGGAACAAGAGACCCAGTACTTC
-	few	TRBV29-1	TRBJ2-7	CSVAQGTSYEQYF	TGCAGCGTTGCGCAGGGGACGTCCTACGAGCAGTACTTC
TRBD1	-	TRBV10-2	TRBJ2-7	CASGWEGQGAIYEQYF	TGCGCCAGCGGTTGGGAAGGACAGGGGGCTATATACGAGCAGTACTTC
TRBD2	few	TRBV6-5	TRBJ2-5	CASSSSGSNVETQYF	TGTGCCAGCAGTTCTAGCGGGAGTAACGTTGAGACCCAGTACTTC
-	-	TRBV12-3/TRBV12-4	TRBJ2-1	CATDISGTSSYNEQFF	TGTGCCACCGACATTAGTGGTACTAGCTCCTACAATGAGCAGTTCTTC
TRBD2	-	TRBV20-1	TRBJ2-1	CSAPLAGVNEQFF	TGCAGTGCACCACTAGCGGGAGTCAATGAGCAGTTCTTC
-	few	TRBV12-3/TRBV12-4	TRBJ2-1	CASSYRFIEQFF	TGTGCCAGCAGTTATCGGTTTATTGAGCAGTTCTTC
TRBD1	-	TRBV27	TRBJ1-1	CASSLRQGVVLNTEAFF	TGTGCCAGCAGTTTAAGACAGGGGGTGGTTTTGAACACTGAAGCTTTCTTT
TRBD1	few	TRBV27	TRBJ1-2	CASSWGPGQGPIGDGYTF	TGTGCCAGCAGCTGGGGACCGGGACAGGGACCTATAGGGGATGGCTACACCTTC
TRBD1	many	TRBV5-1	TRBJ1-2	CASSLQGAGYTF	TGTGCCAGCAGCCTTCAGGGGGCAGGCTACACCTTC
TRBD1	-	TRBV24-1	TRBJ2-6	CATSDKRQGSSSGANVLTF	TGTGCCACCAGTGATAAGCGACAGGGGAGTTCCTCGGGGGCCAACGTCCTGACTTTC
TRBD2	-	TRBV7-7	TRBJ2-2	CASSLVLAVNTGELFF	TGTGCCAGCAGCTTAGTACTAGCGGTAAACACCGGGGAGCTGTTTTTT
-	few	TRBV5-5	TRBJ2-7	CASSLEGGGPYNEQYF	TGTGCCAGCAGCTTGGAAGGGGGGGGGCCCTACAATGAGCAGTACTTC
TRBD2	-	TRBV20-1	TRBJ2-5	CSAWTSVTKTQYF	TGCAGTGCTTGGACTAGCGTAACAAAGACCCAGTACTTC
TRBD2	few	TRBV11-2	TRBJ2-5	CASSSGQAGGQETQYF	TGTGCCAGCAGCTCCGGTCAGGCGGGAGGGCAAGAGACCCAGTACTTC
-	-	TRBV6-4	TRBJ2-3	CASGAEGSVWDTQYF	TGTGCCAGCGGGGCCGAGGGCTCAGTTTGGGATACGCAGTATTTT
-	-	TRBV13	TRBJ1-4	CASSTGVQNEKLFF	TGTGCCAGCAGCACCGGCGTCCAGAATGAAAAACTGTTTTTT
-	-	TRBV5-5	TRBJ1-1	CASSLAVLTEAFF	TGTGCCAGCAGCTTGGCTGTTTTGACCGAAGCTTTCTTT
-	many	TRBV28	TRBJ2-1	CASRSATDTPLSSYNEQFF	TGTGCCAGCAGGTCGGCGACCGATACTCCTCTAAGCTCCTACAATGAGCAGTTCTTC
-	-	TRBV2	TRBJ2-1	CASSVGAVSYNEQFF	TGTGCCAGCAGCGTAGGGGCGGTATCCTACAATGAGCAGTTCTTC
-	-	TRBV12-5	TRBJ1-1	CASGGSSGATEAFF	TGTGCTAGTGGCGGATCCTCGGGGGCCACTGAAGCTTTCTTT
-	-	TRBV19	TRBJ2-7	CASSTGPATEQYF	TGTGCCAGTAGTACCGGGCCCGCAACCGAGCAGTACTTC
TRBD1	-	TRBV20-1	TRBJ2-4	CSAREWTGAADIQYF	TGCAGTGCTAGAGAGTGGACAGGGGCCGCGGACATTCAGTACTTC
-	-	TRBV18	TRBJ2-7	CASSHNRDSYEQYF	TGTGCCAGCTCACACAACAGGGACTCCTACGAGCAGTACTTC
-	-	TRBV7-2	TRBJ2-1	CASSLAGFKNEQFF	TGTGCCAGCAGCTTAGCGGGGTTTAAAAATGAGCAGTTCTTC
TRBD1	-	TRBV20-1	TRBJ2-7	CRAGTGSYEQYF	TGCAGAGCAGGGACAGGCTCCTACGAGCAGTACTTC
-	-	TRBV30	TRBJ2-5	CAWSPNSKETQYF	TGTGCCTGGAGTCCGAACAGCAAGGAGACCCAGTACTTC
-	-	TRBV5-1	TRBJ1-1	CASSPDRLKAFF	TGCGCCAGCAGCCCCGACAGGCTCAAAGCTTTCTTT
TRBD1	-	TRBV10-1	TRBJ2-1	CASSEFRDSSYNEQFF	TGCGCCAGCAGTGAGTTCCGGGACAGCTCCTACAATGAGCAGTTCTTC
-	once	TRBV4-2	TRBJ2-4	CASSQDLDEAKNIQYF	TGTGCCAGCAGCCAAGACTTGGACGAAGCCAAAAACATTCAGTACTTC
TRBD1	-	TRBV28	TRBJ2-7	CASSFPIRGRDEQYF	TGTGCCAGCAGTTTCCCAATCAGGGGGCGCGACGAGCAGTACTTC
TRBD2	-	TRBV5-1	TRBJ2-1	CASSRDPLAGAYNEQFF	TGCGCCAGCAGCCGCGACCCACTAGCGGGAGCATATAATGAGCAGTTCTTC
-	-	TRBV2	TRBJ2-5	CASSEDLGGPQETQYF	TGTGCCAGCAGTGAAGATCTGGGAGGTCCACAAGAGACCCAGTACTTC
-	many	TRBV5-1	TRBJ2-1	CASSSRSSWDEQFF	TGCGCCAGCAGCTCCCGGAGCTCGTGGGATGAGCAGTTCTTC
-	-	TRBV6-1	TRBJ2-5	CASSPGATIGGSQETQYF	TGTGCCAGCAGCCCCGGAGCAACAATCGGGGGCTCCCAAGAGACCCAGTACTTC
TRBD2	-	TRBV27	TRBJ2-1	CASSRGTSGYYNEQFF	TGTGCCAGCAGTCGAGGGACTAGCGGGTACTACAATGAGCAGTTCTTC
-	-	TRBV28	TRBJ1-1	CASSFQGVMNTEAFF	TGTGCCAGCAGTTTCCAGGGCGTAATGAACACTGAAGCTTTCTTT
-	-	TRBV29-1	TRBJ2-1	CSSGRSSYNEQFF	TGCAGTTCTGGACGTAGTTCGTACAATGAGCAGTTCTTC
-	-	TRBV6-1	TRBJ2-6	CASTARGLDSGANVLTF	TGTGCCAGCACCGCACGGGGACTTGATTCTGGGGCCAACGTCCTGACTTTC
TRBD1	few	TRBV29-1	TRBJ2-7	CSVGQGFSYEQYF	TGCAGCGTTGGACAGGGTTTTTCCTACGAGCAGTACTTC
TRBD1	-	TRBV28	TRBJ1-1	CASRQGASTEAFF	TGTGCCAGCAGGCAGGGGGCGAGCACTGAAGCTTTCTTT
TRBD1	-	TRBV12-3/TRBV12-4	TRBJ2-7	CASSLAGDRTDEQYF	TGTGCCAGCAGTTTAGCGGGGGACAGGACCGACGAGCAGTACTTC
TRBD2	-	TRBV5-5	TRBJ2-1	CASSPTLAGGLDNEQFF	TGTGCCAGCAGCCCCACCTTGGCGGGGGGGCTCGACAATGAGCAGTTCTTC
TRBD2	-	TRBV29-1	TRBJ2-4	CSVKTSGTAQYF	TGCAGCGTTAAAACTAGCGGGACAGCTCAGTACTTC
-	-	TRBV28	TRBJ2-7	CASSFQDNPYEQYF	TGTGCCAGCAGTTTCCAGGACAATCCCTACGAGCAGTACTTC
TRBD1	few	TRBV20-1	TRBJ2-1	CSARDRLAYNEQFF	TGCAGTGCTAGGGACAGGCTGGCATACAATGAGCAGTTCTTC
-	-	TRBV15	TRBJ1-1	CATSRDSAIEAFF	TGTGCCACCAGCAGAGATTCCGCGATAGAAGCTTTCTTT
TRBD2	-	TRBV3-1	TRBJ2-7	CASSPERDSYEQYF	TGTGCCAGCAGCCCCGAGCGGGACTCCTACGAGCAGTACTTC
-	many	TRBV27	TRBJ2-5	CASSLYGQETQYF	TGCGCCAGCAGCTTGTACGGACAAGAGACCCAGTACTTC
TRBD1	few	TRBV7-9	TRBJ2-7	CASSLGGGQRISYEQYF	TGTGCCAGCAGCTTAGGAGGGGGACAGCGAATTTCCTACGAGCAGTACTTC
-	many	TRBV20-1	TRBJ2-1	CSASAPLLYNEQFF	TGCAGTGCTAGTGCCCCCTTGTTATACAATGAGCAGTTCTTC
-	-	TRBV18	TRBJ2-6	CASSQPLSSGANVLTF	TGTGCCAGCTCACAACCATTGAGCTCTGGGGCCAACGTCCTGACTTTC
-	-	TRBV20-1	TRBJ2-7	CSASPFLAPYEQYF	TGCAGTGCTAGCCCCTTCCTAGCGCCCTACGAGCAGTACTTC